This T cell receptor beta chain originates from a study of blood T cell repertoires in COVID-19. Study as a whole: Italy, Spain and the United States were the sources of the convalescent and acute COVID-19 samples.

V gave up 1 base and J gave up 4 bases, with 6 bases separating them. The CDR3 spans 14 residues. Germline V lookup: CDR1 SGHDT, CDR2 YYEEEE. In the study's own analysis: Estimation of nucleated cell counts relied on the amplification of reference gene primers. Method: immunoSEQ multiplex PCR; TCRdb's copy keeps in-frame clones and lacks some. V and J calls and clone size are as listed in that table; D and trimming were resolved from the DNA. The sample consists of 100,000 or so clones, 84% of them appearing once. The V gene is TRBV5-6, the J gene TRBJ1-6; D possibly corresponds to TRBD1 (5 bases). The sample taken for sequencing was peripheral blood. The TCR was taken from a woman aged 60-75 years with acute or convalescent COVID-19. For the CDR3, the DNA is TGTGCCAGCAGCTTGCGACAGTATAATTCACCCCTCCACTTT. Translating gives CASSLRQYNSPLHF.